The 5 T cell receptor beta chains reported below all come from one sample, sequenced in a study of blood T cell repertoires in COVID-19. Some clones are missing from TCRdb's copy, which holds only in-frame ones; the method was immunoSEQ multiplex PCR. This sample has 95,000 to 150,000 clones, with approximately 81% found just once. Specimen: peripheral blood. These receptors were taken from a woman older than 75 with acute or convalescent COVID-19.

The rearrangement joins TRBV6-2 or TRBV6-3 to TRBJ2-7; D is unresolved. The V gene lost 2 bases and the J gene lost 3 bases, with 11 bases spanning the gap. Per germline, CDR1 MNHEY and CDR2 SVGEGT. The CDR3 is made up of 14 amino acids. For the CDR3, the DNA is TGTGCCAGCAGTTACGCAAACCTACTCTACGAGCAGTACTTC. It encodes CASSYANLLYEQYF.

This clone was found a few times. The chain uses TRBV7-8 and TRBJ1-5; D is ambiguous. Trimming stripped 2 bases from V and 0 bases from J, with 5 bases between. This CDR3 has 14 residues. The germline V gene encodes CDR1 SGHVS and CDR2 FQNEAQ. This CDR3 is CASSLLSSNQPQHF. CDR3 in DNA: TGTGCCAGCAGCTTACTGAGTAGCAATCAGCCCCAGCATTTT.

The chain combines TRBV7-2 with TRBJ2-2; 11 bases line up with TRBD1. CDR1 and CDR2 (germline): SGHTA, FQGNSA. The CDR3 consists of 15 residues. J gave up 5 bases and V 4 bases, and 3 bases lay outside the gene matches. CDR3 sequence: CASSYGTGGTGELFF. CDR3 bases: TGTGCCAGCAGCTACGGGACAGGGGGGACCGGGGAGCTGTTTTTT.

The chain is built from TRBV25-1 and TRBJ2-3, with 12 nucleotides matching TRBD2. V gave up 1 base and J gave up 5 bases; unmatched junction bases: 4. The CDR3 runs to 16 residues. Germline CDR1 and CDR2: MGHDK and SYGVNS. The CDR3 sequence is CASSESLAGGGDTQYF. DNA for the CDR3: TGTGCCAGCAGTGAATCACTAGCGGGAGGAGGAGATACGCAGTATTTT.

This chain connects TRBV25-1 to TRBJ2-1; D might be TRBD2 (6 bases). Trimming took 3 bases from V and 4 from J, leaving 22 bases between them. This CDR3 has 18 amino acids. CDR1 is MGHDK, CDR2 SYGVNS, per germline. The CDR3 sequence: CASSDPRGLTRGYNEQFF. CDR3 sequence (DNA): TGTGCCAGCAGTGACCCCCGGGGACTCACACGGGGTTACAATGAGCAGTTCTTC.